Listed below are T cell receptor beta chains from one sample, sequenced in a study of T cells after yellow fever vaccination. TCRdb used MiXCR to reprocess the 5' RACE reads, holding one entry per CDR3 protein. The sample lists 250,000 to 350,000 distinct CDR3 sequences, 3.5% to 4.5% occurring once. This specimen was PBMCs, taken 15 days after the yellow fever booster vaccination. The receptors were gathered from a man between 18 and 29 years old who received the YFV17D yellow fever vaccine. Both conserved end residues are part of each CDR3. D genes are given only for firm matches. Clone size is stated in some rows and not others, as once, few, many or a class when expanded.

d_call	v_call	j_call	clone_size	cdr3_nt	cdr3_aa
TRBD2	TRBV28	TRBJ2-3	.	TGTGCCAGCAGTAGTAGCGGGGGGACCAGCACAGATACGCAGTATTTT	CASSSSGGTSTDTQYF
.	TRBV6-2/TRBV6-3	TRBJ2-5	many	TGTGCCAGCACCTCGTTCCAGGGGTTGGAGACCCAGTACTTC	CASTSFQGLETQYF
.	TRBV6-2/TRBV6-3	TRBJ2-3	many	TGTGCCAGCAGCCATACAGGGAGGGCGCAGTATTTT	CASSHTGRAQYF
.	TRBV5-1	TRBJ2-5	many	TGCGCCAGCAGCTTGGGAGTCGACCAAGAGACCCAGTACTTC	CASSLGVDQETQYF
TRBD1	TRBV6-1	TRBJ1-1	many	TGTGCCAGCAGTGCGTCGCCGGGACAGGGGTTGTCTGAAGCTTTCTTT	CASSASPGQGLSEAFF
TRBD2	TRBV6-1	TRBJ2-5	few	TGTGCCAGCAGTGAGTGGACTAGCGGGGAAGAGACCCAGTACTTC	CASSEWTSGEETQYF
TRBD1	TRBV12-3/TRBV12-4	TRBJ2-3	many	TGTGCCAGCAGTCGACAGGGGCTTAGCACAGATACGCAGTATTTT	CASSRQGLSTDTQYF
.	TRBV10-1	TRBJ2-1	few	TGCGCCAGCAGTGAACAACGGTCCAGGGGGGATGAGCAGTTCTTC	CASSEQRSRGDEQFF
.	TRBV11-2	TRBJ1-1	many	TGTGCCAGCAGCCCCCGACAGGCAATGAACACTGAAGCTTTCTTT	CASSPRQAMNTEAFF
TRBD2	TRBV4-3	TRBJ2-1	few	TGCGCCAGCAGCCCCGTAGGCGGGGGCAATGAGCAGTTCTTC	CASSPVGGGNEQFF
.	TRBV12-3/TRBV12-4	TRBJ1-5	many	TGTGCCAGCAGTTCCGCCCTGTGGACCGGTAATCAGCCCCAGCATTTT	CASSSALWTGNQPQHF
.	TRBV7-2	TRBJ1-1	many	TGTGCCAGCAGCTTGCGGGTCGAGGCCACTGAAGCTTTCTTT	CASSLRVEATEAFF
TRBD1	TRBV4-1	TRBJ2-5	many	TGCGCCAGCAGCCAAGCAGGGGGCGGGGCTCGAGAGACCCAGTACTTC	CASSQAGGGARETQYF
TRBD2	TRBV29-1	TRBJ2-5	many	TGCAGCGCGACCTCGACTAGCGGGGGGGAGACCCAGTACTTC	CSATSTSGGETQYF
.	TRBV4-1	TRBJ1-1	many	TGCGCCAGCAGCCAGGGCGGCGAGAACACTGAAGCTTTCTTT	CASSQGGENTEAFF
.	TRBV12-3/TRBV12-4	TRBJ1-1	.	TGTGCCAGCAGTTTGGGCAGGGTAGGCTTAATGAACACTGAAGCTTTCTTT	CASSLGRVGLMNTEAFF
TRBD1	TRBV2	TRBJ2-7	many	TGTGCCAGCAGTAAGACAGGGTACGAGCAGTACTTC	CASSKTGYEQYF
.	TRBV20-1	TRBJ2-2	few	TGCAGTGCTACCCCCCTCGGAGGGCTAGGGGCCGGGGAGCTGTTTTTT	CSATPLGGLGAGELFF
.	TRBV6-5	TRBJ2-1	many	TGTGCCAGCAGTTACTCGATGAGGGTGGTCGGGCGGGGGCAGTTCTTC	CASSYSMRVVGRGQFF
TRBD1	TRBV5-1	TRBJ1-2	many	TGCGCCAGCGCAGCCGGCCGGACAGGGGATGGCTACACCTTC	CASAAGRTGDGYTF
TRBD1	TRBV4-1	TRBJ2-4	many	TGCGCCAGCAGCCCCGTGACAGGGTCCAAAAACATTCAGTACTTC	CASSPVTGSKNIQYF
TRBD2	TRBV24-1	TRBJ2-2	few	TGTGCCACCAGTGACCTCCCGAGAGCGGGGGGCTCCACCGGGGAGCTGTTTTTT	CATSDLPRAGGSTGELFF
.	TRBV9	TRBJ2-5	.	TGTGCCAGCAGCGGTGACAGCTTTCAAGAGACCCAGTACTTC	CASSGDSFQETQYF
.	TRBV2	TRBJ1-6	few	TGTGCCAGCGGCGACTCAGGGAACTCACCCCTCCACTTT	CASGDSGNSPLHF
TRBD2	TRBV4-1	TRBJ2-3	.	TGCGCCAGCAGCCAAGACCCCGGGACTAGCGGGGCTAGCACAGATACGCAGTATTTT	CASSQDPGTSGASTDTQYF
TRBD2	TRBV5-1	TRBJ2-1	many	TGCGCCAGCAGCTTGGGGGAGACTAGCGGGGGGTACAATGAGCAGTTCTTC	CASSLGETSGGYNEQFF
TRBD2	TRBV4-1	TRBJ2-2	many	TGCGCCAGCAGCCTATACTCTAGCGGGGGGGGCACCGGGGAGCTGTTTTTT	CASSLYSSGGGTGELFF
.	TRBV6-5	TRBJ1-6	.	TGTGCCAGCAGTTACTCGATCCCGTCCTATAATTCACCCCTCCACTTT	CASSYSIPSYNSPLHF
.	TRBV12-3/TRBV12-4	TRBJ2-2	many	TGTGCCAGCAGTTTTCAGTCGGCCGGGGAGCTGTTTTTT	CASSFQSAGELFF
TRBD1	TRBV5-1	TRBJ1-1	few	TGCGCCAGCAGCATGGGAAACTGGGACAGGGTGAACACTGAAGCTTTCTTT	CASSMGNWDRVNTEAFF
TRBD1	TRBV6-4	TRBJ2-3	many	TGTGCCAGCAGCCCTGGACAGGCAACAGATACGCAGTATTTT	CASSPGQATDTQYF
.	TRBV6-5	TRBJ1-5	many	TGTGCCAGCAGTTACTCAAGGAGTCAGCCCCAGCATTTT	CASSYSRSQPQHF
.	TRBV7-9	TRBJ1-4	few	TGTGCCAGCAGCTTAATGGATGAAAAACTGTTTTTT	CASSLMDEKLFF
.	TRBV6-1	TRBJ2-1	few	TGTGCCGGATCTTTGAGCTCCTACAATGAGCAGTTCTTC	CAGSLSSYNEQFF
.	TRBV12-3/TRBV12-4	TRBJ1-2	few	TGTGCCAGTGGCCGATCTAACTATGGCTACACCTTC	CASGRSNYGYTF
.	TRBV29-1	TRBJ1-6	few	TGCAGCGTGCAGGTAGACGGTTCACCCCTCCACTTT	CSVQVDGSPLHF
TRBD1	TRBV6-2/TRBV6-3	TRBJ2-7	many	TGTGCCAGCAGCATGACAGGGTCCTACGAGCAGTACTTC	CASSMTGSYEQYF
.	TRBV29-1	TRBJ2-2	many	TGCAGCGTTACCGGGGACACTTCCAGCGGGTACACCGGGGAGCTGTTTTTT	CSVTGDTSSGYTGELFF
.	TRBV29-1	TRBJ2-2	few	TGCAGCGTTGGAGGGACGGTACGCGGCAACGGGGAGCTGTTTTTT	CSVGGTVRGNGELFF
TRBD2	TRBV12-3/TRBV12-4	TRBJ2-2	few	TGTGCCAGCAGTCCGGGGGGGCTTTCACGGGAGGGGGAGCTGTTTTTT	CASSPGGLSREGELFF
.	TRBV5-1	TRBJ2-3	many	TGCGCCAGCAGCTTGGCTGCGGGTCCTAGCACAGATACGCAGTATTTT	CASSLAAGPSTDTQYF
.	TRBV7-2	TRBJ2-1	many	TGTGCCAGCAGCTCAGGTCAGGCAGGGCGGGATGAGCAGTTCTTC	CASSSGQAGRDEQFF
.	TRBV10-3	TRBJ2-7	few	TGTGCCATCAGTGGGGTTGGTAGCGGCGAGCAGTACTTC	CAISGVGSGEQYF
.	TRBV20-1	TRBJ2-3	few	TGCAGTGCTAGAAGGACATCGTCTGTGCGGGATACGCAGTATTTT	CSARRTSSVRDTQYF
.	TRBV20-1	TRBJ2-1	many	TGCAGTGCTAGTGATAAGTCGACGGGGCAGTTCTTC	CSASDKSTGQFF
.	TRBV7-9	TRBJ1-4	many	TGTGCCAGCAGCCCGACAGGTAGCGGTGAAAAACTGTTTTTT	CASSPTGSGEKLFF